These 29 T cell receptor beta chains came from one sample sequenced in a study of technical replicates of blood from a few donors. Profiling relied on immunoSEQ multiplex PCR, and the TCRdb table lists in-frame clones only, not all of them. The profile covers about 61,000 clones, with almost 97% appearing a single time and 0.15% to 0.25% taken by the ten largest. The sequenced sample consisted of T cells isolated from PBMCs. These receptor sequences come from a human donor in good health.

The CDR3 protein is CASSIGGSSYEQYF. The CDR3 bases are TGTGCCAGTAGTATAGGCGGGAGCTCCTACGAGCAGTACTTC. The gene calls are TRBV19 and TRBJ2-7; 7 bases are a match to TRBD2. CDR1 and CDR2 from the germline V gene are LNHDA and SQIVND (reference sequence). This CDR3 region has 14 residues. J lost 0 bases, V lost 1 base, and 0 bases had no gene match.

The CDR3 DNA reads as TGTGCCAGCAGCGGACGACAGGGGATGAGGGACACCATATATTTT. This sequence encodes CASSGRQGMRDTIYF. The rearrangement uses TRBV9 and TRBJ1-3; TRBD1 matches 8 bases. The CDR3 has 15 residues. V gave up 3 bases and J gave up 8 bases; unmatched junction bases: 10. Germline V gives CDR1 SGDLS, CDR2 YYNGEE.

The J gene is TRBJ1-2, the V gene TRBV6-6; D call uncertain. Germline-derived CDR1 and CDR2 are MNHNY and SVGAGI (reference sequence). Trimming pared 0 bases from V and 8 bases from J, leaving 13 bases between. The CDR3 spans 14 residues. The CDR3 sequence: CASSYSTLVEGYTF. The CDR3 region has the DNA TGTGCCAGCAGTTACTCGACACTAGTCGAAGGCTACACCTTC.

The chain carries TRBV4-1 and TRBJ2-3; D is ambiguous. The CDR3 spans 17 residues. The V end was cut by 0 bases, the J end by 1 base, with 14 bases between. From germline, CDR1 is MGHRA and CDR2 YSYEKL. The CDR3 loop is CASSQDGMPLGTDTQYF. CDR3 nucleotide sequence: TGCGCCAGCAGCCAAGATGGAATGCCTCTAGGCACAGATACGCAGTATTTT.

The gene calls are TRBV4-2 and TRBJ2-1, with D unclear. V lost 2 bases, J lost 0 bases, and 8 bases lay in between. The CDR3 is 15 amino acids. CDR1 LGHNA and CDR2 YNFKEQ come from the germline V gene. The CDR3 bases are TGTGCCAGCAGCCAAAACACGTTCTCCTACAATGAGCAGTTCTTC. Translation gives CASSQNTFSYNEQFF.

This chain connects TRBV5-1 to TRBJ1-1; D not resolved. The CDR3 has 13 residues. Trimming shortened V by 4 bases and J by 1 base, and 8 bases separated the two germline ends. Germline V gives CDR1 SGHRS, CDR2 YFSETQ. As DNA, the CDR3 is TGCGCCAGCAGCCGAGACACGAACACTGAAGCTTTCTTT. Amino acid sequence: CASSRDTNTEAFF.

The V gene is TRBV28, the J gene TRBJ2-3; tentatively, D is TRBD2 (6 bases). V was trimmed by 3 bases and J by 4 bases, leaving 26 bases between them. The CDR3 sequence is 19 residues long. Germline V lookup: CDR1 MDHEN, CDR2 SYDVKM. CDR3 DNA: TGTGCCAGCAGTTTGAGGCAGGGACTTTGGGGGAGTCAGTCAGATACGCAGTATTTT. It yields the protein CASSLRQGLWGSQSDTQYF.

The chain joins TRBV9 to TRBJ1-1; no definite D call. Trimming removed 3 bases from V and 12 bases from J, with 21 bases in between. Germline values: CDR1 SGDLS, CDR2 YYNGEE. There are 14 residues in the CDR3. This chain's CDR3 is CASSARFSPGATFF. CDR3 DNA sequence: TGTGCCAGCAGCGCCCGATTCTCTCCCGGAGCAACTTTCTTT.

The chain is built from TRBV29-1 and TRBJ2-2, with D possibly TRBD1 on 6 matching bases. Germline V gives CDR1 SQVTM, CDR2 ANQGSEA. The CDR3 totals 13 residues. The V and J ends lost 5 bases and 6 bases respectively, with 13 bases between them. As DNA, the CDR3 is TGCAGCGTTCTGGGGGCGGAGGCCGGGGAGCTGTTTTTT. Translated, it gives CSVLGAEAGELFF.

V gene TRBV7-9 combines with J gene TRBJ1-4; TRBD1 matches 9 bases. Germline CDR1 reads SEHNR; CDR2 reads FQNEAQ (reference sequence). The CDR3 contains 14 residues. V was pared by 5 bases and J by 3 bases, with 1 base of the junction left unmatched. CDR3 nucleotide sequence: TGTGCCAGCAGCCGGACAGGGGCTAATGAAAAACTGTTTTTT. Amino acid sequence: CASSRTGANEKLFF. Looking up the rest from reference TRBV7-9 and TRBJ1-4 gives the full variable domain: DTGVSQNPRHKITKRGQNVTFRCDPISEHNRLYWYRQTLGQGPEFLTYFQNEAQLEKSRLLSDRFSAERPKGSFSTLEIQRTEQGDSAMYLCASSRTGANEKLFFGSGTQLSVL.

V usage is TRBV2 and J usage is TRBJ1-4, with 7 bases that match TRBD1. Looked up from germline, CDR1 is SNHLY and CDR2 is FYNNEI. J was trimmed by 3 bases and V by 6 bases; bases with no gene match: 1. The CDR3 consists of 13 residues. Here the CDR3 DNA reads TGTGCCAGCAGCAGGGGGGCTAATGAAAAACTGTTTTTT. Its translation is CASSRGANEKLFF.

V and J are TRBV5-5 and TRBJ2-1, with D unclear. CDR1 and CDR2 from the germline V gene are SGHKS and YYEKEE (reference sequence). Trimming stripped 0 bases from V and 4 bases from J, with 5 bases between. The length of the CDR3 is 13 residues. The CDR3 loop reads CASSLDLYNEQFF. In DNA form, the CDR3 reads TGTGCCAGCAGCTTGGACTTGTACAATGAGCAGTTCTTC. Looking up the rest from reference TRBV5-5 and TRBJ2-1 gives the full variable domain: DAGVTQSPTHLIKTRGQQVTLRCSPISGHKSVSWYQQVLGQGPQFIFQYYEKEERGRGNFPDRFSARQFPNYSSELNVNALLLGDSALYLCASSLDLYNEQFFGPGTRLTVL.

The chain recombines TRBV7-9 with TRBJ1-4; D may be TRBD1 (5 bases). V lost 5 bases to trimming and J lost 15 bases, with 16 bases between them. Germline CDR1 SEHNR, CDR2 FQNEAQ (reference sequence). The CDR3 length is 12 residues. The CDR3 is CASSPTGVTVFF. CDR3 DNA: TGTGCCAGCAGCCCTACAGGAGTCACGGTGTTTTTT.

The chain couples TRBV4-1 to TRBJ2-3; 9 bases align to TRBD2. From germline, CDR1 is MGHRA and CDR2 YSYEKL. After removal of 4 bases from V and 0 bases from J, the junction contained 11 bases not matched to a gene. The length of the CDR3 is 18 residues. The CDR3 protein is CASSLEGLSGGSTDTQYF. CDR3 bases: TGCGCCAGCAGCCTAGAAGGTCTTAGCGGGGGTAGCACAGATACGCAGTATTTT.

The chain employs TRBV7-9 and TRBJ1-2; 9 nucleotides agree with TRBD1. There are 14 residues in the CDR3. The V segment lost 3 bases and the J segment 8 bases; nucleotides outside the gene matches: 7. Germline V gene lookup returns CDR1 SEHNR and CDR2 FQNEAQ (reference sequence). Here the CDR3 reads CASSFYTGGLGYTF. As DNA, the CDR3 is TGTGCCAGCAGCTTCTATACAGGGGGCCTGGGCTACACCTTC.

V is TRBV6-5 and J is TRBJ2-1; 14 bases are a match to TRBD2. CDR1 MNHEY and CDR2 SVGAGI come from the germline V gene. The length of the CDR3 is 15 residues. The J segment lost 3 bases and the V segment lost 6 bases, leaving 1 base of the junction unmatched. CDR3 sequence: CASRGTSGGYNEQFF. The CDR3 bases are TGTGCCAGCAGGGGGACTAGCGGGGGCTACAATGAGCAGTTCTTC.

The chain joins TRBV6-5 to TRBJ2-5; 9 nucleotides match TRBD2. CDR1 is MNHEY, CDR2 SVGAGI, per germline. The CDR3 covers 14 residues. Germline trimming cut 7 bases from V and 4 bases from J; bases unmatched to any gene: 7. CDR3 bases: TGTGCCAGCAAGGAGCGGGAGGCCGGAGAGACCCAGTACTTC. Translating it yields CASKEREAGETQYF.

This clone was observed once. The chain employs TRBV6-4 and TRBJ2-3; D call uncertain. Germline CDR1 is MRHNA and CDR2 is SNTAGT. There are 13 residues in the CDR3. V was shortened by 3 bases and J by 3 bases, with 7 bases between the two germline ends. This chain's CDR3 is CASSEQHTDTQYF. CDR3 nucleotides: TGTGCCAGCAGTGAACAGCATACAGATACGCAGTATTTT.

The CDR3 nucleotides read TGCAGCGTTGACAACGACAGCCGAGGAGGCTACACCTTC. It is translated as CSVDNDSRGGYTF. The chain is built from TRBV29-1 and TRBJ1-2; the D gene is possibly TRBD1 (5 bases). The CDR3 extends over 13 amino acids. V dropped 3 bases and J dropped 8 bases, with 16 bases sitting between them. Germline CDR1 is SQVTM and CDR2 is ANQGSEA.

V and J are TRBV5-1 and TRBJ1-2, with 8 bases identical to TRBD1. Germline V gives CDR1 SGHRS, CDR2 YFSETQ. J gave up 0 bases and V 4 bases, and 8 bases lay outside the gene matches. This CDR3 comprises 16 residues. This CDR3 reads CASSGGTGYPNYGYTF. Here the CDR3 DNA reads TGCGCCAGCAGCGGGGGGACAGGATATCCTAACTATGGCTACACCTTC.

The chain recombines TRBV29-1 with TRBJ1-1, with D possibly being TRBD1 (5 bases). Germline V gene sequence: CDR1 SQVTM, CDR2 ANQGSEA. Between the trimmed V and J ends, which lost 7 bases and 5 bases, there was a span of 11 bases. The CDR3 covers 11 residues. The CDR3 coding sequence is TGCAGCGCTCAGGAGGGGACTGAAGCTTTCTTT. This encodes CSAQEGTEAFF.

The rearrangement joins TRBV5-4 to TRBJ1-2; 11 positions agree with TRBD1. With 5 bases clipped from V and 4 bases from J, the junction kept 10 bases outside the gene matches. Germline V lookup: CDR1 SGHNT, CDR2 YYREEE (reference sequence). CDR3 size: 16 residues. The CDR3 region has the DNA TGTGCCAGCAGGCGGACAGGGGGCGCGGCAGGCTATGGCTACACCTTC. Encoded protein: CASRRTGGAAGYGYTF. The whole variable domain, remainder taken from reference TRBV5-4 and TRBJ1-2, is ETGVTQSPTHLIKTRGQQVTLRCSSQSGHNTVSWYQQALGQGPQFIFQYYREEENGRGNFPPRFSGLQFPNYSSELNVNALELDDSALYLCASRRTGGAAGYGYTFGSGTRLTVV.

The rearrangement joins TRBV5-4 to TRBJ2-1; 11 nucleotides align to TRBD2. The trim removed 4 bases at V and 0 bases at J, leaving 3 bases unmatched. The CDR3 contains 16 residues. CDR1 is SGHNT, CDR2 YYREEE, per germline (reference sequence). In DNA form, the CDR3 reads TGTGCCAGCAGCGTGGGACTAGCGGACTCCTACAATGAGCAGTTCTTC. This sequence encodes CASSVGLADSYNEQFF.

The chain links TRBV10-3 to TRBJ2-3; tentative D call: TRBD2 (6 bases). This CDR3 is built from 13 residues. V lost 11 bases, J lost 6 bases, and 18 bases lay in between. CDR1 and CDR2 (germline): ENHRY, SYGVKD. The CDR3 DNA sequence: TGTGCCGCAGGAGGGAACATCGGGGATACGCAGTATTTT. Residues: CAAGGNIGDTQYF.

The chain couples TRBV13 to TRBJ1-2; 8 nucleotides agree with TRBD1. Trimming took 5 bases from V and 2 from J; bases not matched to a gene: 1. The CDR3 length is 13 residues. Germline V gives CDR1 PRHDT, CDR2 FYEKMQ (reference sequence). CDR3: CASSRTGNYGYTF. Here the CDR3 DNA reads TGTGCCAGCAGCCGGACAGGGAACTATGGCTACACCTTC.

The V call is TRBV6-1, the J call TRBJ2-7; 7 nucleotides line up with TRBD2. Germline trimming cut 7 bases from V and 1 base from J; bases unmatched to any gene: 4. Germline assignment: CDR1 MNHNS and CDR2 SASEGT. The CDR3 runs to 13 residues. CDR3 loop: CASKVAGSYEQYF. For the CDR3, the DNA is TGTGCCAGCAAAGTAGCGGGTTCCTACGAGCAGTACTTC.

This chain links TRBV11-2 with TRBJ2-7, with 8 bases matching TRBD1. From germline, CDR1 is SGHAT and CDR2 FQNNGV. The CDR3 has 15 residues. The junction had 12 bases not matched to a gene; V was cut back by 6 bases and J by 5 bases. The CDR3 reads CASRRPGTGSDEQYF. The DNA for the CDR3 is TGTGCCAGCAGGCGCCCCGGGACAGGAAGCGACGAGCAGTACTTC.

The chain carries TRBV6-4 and TRBJ2-3, with 7 bases identical to TRBD2. CDR3 length equals 13 residues. CDR1 is MRHNA, CDR2 SNTAGT, per germline. Unmatched junction bases numbered 5, after V lost 5 bases and J lost 6 bases. CDR3 nucleotide sequence: TGTGCCAGCAGTACCAGTAGCGGGGATACGCAGTATTTT. Translating gives CASSTSSGDTQYF.

The chain joins TRBV5-1 to TRBJ1-2, with 7 bases identical to TRBD1. With 1 base clipped from V and 4 bases from J, the junction kept 7 bases outside the gene matches. Germline V gives CDR1 SGHRS, CDR2 YFSETQ. This CDR3 spans 15 amino acids. CDR3 nucleotides: TGCGCCAGCAGCTTGTTCCCGGGACAGCCCTATGGCTACACCTTC. Its protein is CASSLFPGQPYGYTF.